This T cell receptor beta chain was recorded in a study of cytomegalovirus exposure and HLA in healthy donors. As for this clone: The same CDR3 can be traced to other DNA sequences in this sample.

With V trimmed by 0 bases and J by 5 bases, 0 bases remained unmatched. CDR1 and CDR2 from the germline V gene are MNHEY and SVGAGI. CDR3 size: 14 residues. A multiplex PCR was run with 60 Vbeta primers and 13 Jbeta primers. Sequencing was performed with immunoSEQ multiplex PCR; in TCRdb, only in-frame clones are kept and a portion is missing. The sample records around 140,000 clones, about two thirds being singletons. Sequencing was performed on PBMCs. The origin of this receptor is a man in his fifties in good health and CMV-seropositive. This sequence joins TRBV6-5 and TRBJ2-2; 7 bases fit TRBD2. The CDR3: CASSYSGGTGELFF. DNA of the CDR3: TGTGCCAGCAGTTACTCGGGGGGGACCGGGGAGCTGTTTTTT.